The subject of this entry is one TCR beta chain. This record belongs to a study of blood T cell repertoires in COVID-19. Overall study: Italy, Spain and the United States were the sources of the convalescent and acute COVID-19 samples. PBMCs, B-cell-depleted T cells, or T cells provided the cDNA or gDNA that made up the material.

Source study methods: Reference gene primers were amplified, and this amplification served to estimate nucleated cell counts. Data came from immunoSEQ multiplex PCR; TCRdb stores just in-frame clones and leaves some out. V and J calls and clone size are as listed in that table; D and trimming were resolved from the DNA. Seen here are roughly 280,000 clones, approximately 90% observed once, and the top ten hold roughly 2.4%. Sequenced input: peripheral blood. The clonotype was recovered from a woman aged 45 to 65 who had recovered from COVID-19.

CDR3: CATLKGGDTEAFF. The CDR3 DNA follows: TGTGCCACCTTGAAAGGGGGTGACACTGAAGCTTTCTTT. The chain links TRBV11-2 to TRBJ1-1; D possibly corresponds to TRBD1 (6 bases). V shed 10 bases and J shed 3 bases, with 15 bases lying between them. The CDR3 extends over 13 amino acids. Germline CDR1 is SGHAT and CDR2 is FQNNGV.